These 8 T cell receptor beta chains share one sample of origin, sequenced in a study of blood T cell repertoires in COVID-19. Data came from immunoSEQ multiplex PCR; TCRdb stores just in-frame clones and leaves some out. The table includes about 210,000 clones, approximately 80% detected once. The sample was PBMCs or T cells enriched from blood (not recorded which). Every receptor here comes from a woman aged 50 to 65 with acute COVID-19.

CDR3: CASSYAGAKSYEQYF. The CDR3 region has the DNA TGTGCCAGCAGTTACGCAGGGGCCAAGTCCTACGAGCAGTACTTC. The chain couples TRBV6-7 to TRBJ2-7; the D gene is possibly TRBD1 (6 bases). TRBV6-7 is identified as an open reading frame with a role that is uncertain. V was trimmed by 2 bases and J by 1 base, leaving 12 bases between them. This CDR3 is built from 15 residues.

The chain employs TRBV30 and TRBJ1-1, with D hard to call. This CDR3 comprises 12 residues. Trimming left V 2 bases short and J 7 bases short, with 11 bases between. Germline loops: CDR1 GTSNPN, CDR2 SVGIG (reference sequence). CDR3: CAWSRVKNEAFF. CDR3 nucleotides: TGTGCCTGGAGTCGGGTGAAAAATGAAGCTTTCTTT.

The J gene is TRBJ1-1, the V gene TRBV28; D not certain. The germline CDR1 and CDR2 sequences are MDHEN and SYDVKM. Trimming took 2 bases from V and 3 from J, leaving 7 bases between them. The CDR3 runs 13 residues. The CDR3 protein is CASSLGEHTEAFF. Written as DNA, the CDR3 is TGTGCCAGCAGTTTAGGGGAGCACACTGAAGCTTTCTTT.

J is TRBJ1-1 and V is TRBV15; no firm D call. The CDR3 length is 14 residues. CDR1 LNHNV and CDR2 YYDKDF come from the germline V gene (reference sequence). The V gene lost 6 bases and the J gene lost 3 bases, with 14 bases spanning the gap. CDR3 sequence: CATRSRPYDTEAFF. The CDR3 bases are TGTGCCACCAGGAGCAGGCCTTATGACACTGAAGCTTTCTTT.

The chain joins TRBV5-4 to TRBJ2-1, with TRBD2 as a possible D gene (6 bases). The CDR3 has 13 amino acids. Trimming stripped 5 bases from V and 8 bases from J, with 14 bases between. The germline CDR1 and CDR2 sequences are SGHNT and YYREEE (reference sequence). CDR3 region: CASRPGTGDEQFF. The CDR3 DNA sequence: TGTGCCAGCAGACCCGGGACTGGCGATGAGCAGTTCTTC.

V is TRBV20-1 and J is TRBJ1-2, with a weak D call TRBD1 (5 bases). The CDR3 covers 11 residues. Trimming left V 0 bases short and J 9 bases short, with 8 bases between. The germline V gene has CDR1 DFQATT and CDR2 SNEGSKA (reference sequence). The CDR3 DNA sequence: TGCAGTGCTAGAGATCCAGGGAGCTACACCTTC. This sequence encodes CSARDPGSYTF.

The V call is TRBV9, the J call TRBJ2-2; maybe TRBD1 (5 bases). Germline V gene sequence: CDR1 SGDLS, CDR2 YYNGEE. The CDR3 is 13 residues long. Trimming cost V 5 bases and J 9 bases, with 14 bases left between them. CDR3 DNA sequence: TGTGCCAGCAGAGCCACCTCGGACAGGGAGCTGTTTTTT. Translated: CASRATSDRELFF.

The V and J genes are TRBV5-1 and TRBJ1-5; D is ambiguous. CDR1 is SGHRS and CDR2 is YFSETQ in the germline V gene. Trimming pared 5 bases from V and 4 bases from J, leaving 13 bases between. This CDR3 comprises 14 residues. This CDR3 is CASRPDGGNQPQHF. CDR3 nucleotides: TGCGCCAGCAGACCGGACGGAGGGAATCAGCCCCAGCATTTT.